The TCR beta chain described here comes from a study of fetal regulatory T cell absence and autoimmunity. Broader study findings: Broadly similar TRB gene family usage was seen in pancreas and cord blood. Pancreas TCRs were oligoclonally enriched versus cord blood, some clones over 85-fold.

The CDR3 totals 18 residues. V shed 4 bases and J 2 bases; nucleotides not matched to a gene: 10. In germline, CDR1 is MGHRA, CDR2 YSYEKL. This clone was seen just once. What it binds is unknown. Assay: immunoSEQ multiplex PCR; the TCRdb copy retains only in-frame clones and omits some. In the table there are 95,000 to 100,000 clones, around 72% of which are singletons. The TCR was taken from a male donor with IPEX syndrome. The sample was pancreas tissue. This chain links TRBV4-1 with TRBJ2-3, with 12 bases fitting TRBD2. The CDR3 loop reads CASSPRLAGVTLTDTQYF. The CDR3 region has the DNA TGCGCCAGCAGCCCCCGACTAGCGGGGGTGACGCTCACAGATACGCAGTATTTT.